Listed below are T cell receptor beta chains from one sample, sequenced in a study of cytomegalovirus exposure and HLA in healthy donors. The data were produced by immunoSEQ multiplex PCR, yet TCRdb's version contains in-frame clones alone and is incomplete. The sample holds more than 80,000 clones, more than 60% seen once. The material sequenced was PBMCs. All receptors derive from a man in his forties in good health and CMV-seronegative. CDR3s include the opening cysteine and the closing phenylalanine or tryptophan. D genes are given only for firm matches. Part of the rows lack a size; the others show once, few, many or a class for expanded clones.

abundance,v_gene,d_gene,j_gene,CDR3nt,CDR3aa
NA,TRBV18,NA,TRBJ2-5,TGTGCCAGCTCACCGAGCCAACAAGAGACCCAGTACTTC,CASSPSQQETQYF
NA,TRBV27,TRBD1,TRBJ1-2,TGTGCCAGCAGCCTTTACAGGGGAACCCCTGGCTACACCTTC,CASSLYRGTPGYTF
NA,TRBV5-6,NA,TRBJ2-1,TGTGCCAGCAGCTTGGACTTAGGGGGGGGCAATGAGCAGTTCTTC,CASSLDLGGGNEQFF
few,TRBV5-1,NA,TRBJ1-1,TGCGCCAGCAGCTTGTCGGGAGGGAGGGGATACACTGAAGCTTTCTTT,CASSLSGGRGYTEAFF
few,TRBV27,TRBD1,TRBJ1-2,TGTGCCAGCAGTTTACGCGGGACAGGGCTCTATGGCTACACCTTC,CASSLRGTGLYGYTF
NA,TRBV5-8,TRBD2,TRBJ2-7,TGTGCCAGCAGGCTACCGCGGGGGGGAATCTACTACGAGCAGTACTTC,CASRLPRGGIYYEQYF
NA,TRBV5-1,NA,TRBJ2-2,TGCGCCAGCAGCTTGGGAGGGACTGGCACCGGGGAGCTGTTTTTT,CASSLGGTGTGELFF
once,TRBV5-4,TRBD2,TRBJ2-7,TGTGCCAGCAGCGCCGGACTAGCGGGGGGGCCCGGCTACGAGCAGTACTTC,CASSAGLAGGPGYEQYF
NA,TRBV7-9,TRBD1,TRBJ1-1,TGTGCCAGCAGCTTAGCCAGGGGGACTTTCTTT,CASSLARGTFF
once,TRBV13,NA,TRBJ1-2,TGTGCCAGCAGCGCAGAGGATTCAGCTAACTATGGCTACACCTTC,CASSAEDSANYGYTF
NA,TRBV19,TRBD1,TRBJ1-2,TGTGCCAGTGTCCGGACAGGGGGCAACTATGGCTACACCTTC,CASVRTGGNYGYTF
NA,TRBV6-1,TRBD2,TRBJ2-7,TGTGCCAGCAGTGGGGAGGGACCTACCTACGAGCAGTACTTC,CASSGEGPTYEQYF
NA,TRBV5-1,NA,TRBJ2-2,TGCGCCAGCAGCATCGGACAGCTCGGGGAGCTGTTTTTT,CASSIGQLGELFF
few,TRBV6-5,NA,TRBJ1-1,TGTGCCAGCAAAGAAGGGGCTGAAGCTTTCTTT,CASKEGAEAFF
NA,TRBV25-1,NA,TRBJ1-1,TGTGCCAGCAGTGCATGGAGGGTTGGCACTGAAGCTTTCTTT,CASSAWRVGTEAFF
NA,TRBV7-6,TRBD1,TRBJ2-5,TGTGCCAGCAGCTTAGGGACAGGGAAAGAGACCCAGTACTTC,CASSLGTGKETQYF
once,TRBV9,NA,TRBJ2-5,TGTGCCAGCAGCGTAGCACTTCTCGCCCCTAACCAAGAGACCCAGTACTTC,CASSVALLAPNQETQYF
once,TRBV2,TRBD2,TRBJ2-1,TGTGCCAGCAGTGAACGGGGACTAGCGGGGTACAATGAGCAGTTCTTC,CASSERGLAGYNEQFF
NA,TRBV4-2,NA,TRBJ2-2,TGTGCCAGCAGCCAAGATATAGGGGAGGTCACCGGGGAGCTGTTTTTT,CASSQDIGEVTGELFF
NA,TRBV28,TRBD1,TRBJ2-3,TGTGCCAGCAGTACTACCGGACAGGGGGCGACAGATACGCAGTATTTT,CASSTTGQGATDTQYF
NA,TRBV29-1,NA,TRBJ2-7,TGCAGCGTTGAATATACCGGACTTGGGACCTACGAGCAGTACTTC,CSVEYTGLGTYEQYF
once,TRBV7-2,NA,TRBJ1-6,TGTGCCAGCAGCCCCCAAGACAGACGTAATTCACCCCTCCACTTT,CASSPQDRRNSPLHF
NA,TRBV7-2,NA,TRBJ2-2,TGTGCCAGCAGCCCTCATGTGGCGGATAACACCGGGGAGCTGTTTTTT,CASSPHVADNTGELFF
NA,TRBV7-9,NA,TRBJ2-7,TGTGCCAGCAGCCCCCAGACAGGTTTGAGGGAGCAGTACTTC,CASSPQTGLREQYF
NA,TRBV9,TRBD1,TRBJ2-5,TGTGCCAGCAGCGTAGAGGACAGGGCAGAGACCCAGTACTTC,CASSVEDRAETQYF
few,TRBV5-4,TRBD2,TRBJ2-3,TGTGCCAGCAGCGTGAAGACTAGCGGGGGGGGACGAGATACGCAGTATTTT,CASSVKTSGGGRDTQYF
NA,TRBV5-1,NA,TRBJ2-2,TGCGCCAGCAGCTTGGCAATCGCAGGAACCGGGGAGCTGTTTTTT,CASSLAIAGTGELFF
once,TRBV7-9,TRBD1,TRBJ1-2,TGTGCCAGCAGCTTAATCCTTACAGGGGCTTATGGCTACACCTTC,CASSLILTGAYGYTF
NA,TRBV9,TRBD2,TRBJ2-5,TGTGCCAGCAGCGTAGGCAGCGGGGGGGAGACCCAGTACTTC,CASSVGSGGETQYF
NA,TRBV7-9,NA,TRBJ1-1,TGTGCCAGCAGCTCGGCCAGGGTAACTGAAGCTTTCTTT,CASSSARVTEAFF
NA,TRBV19,TRBD1,TRBJ1-1,TGTGCCAGTAGCCGGGACAGGGGGAACACTGAAGCTTTCTTT,CASSRDRGNTEAFF
NA,TRBV5-1,TRBD1,TRBJ2-7,TGCGCCAGCAGACCGGGACAGGACTTCTACGAGCAGTACTTC,CASRPGQDFYEQYF
NA,TRBV2,NA,TRBJ1-3,TGTGCCAGCAAAAGTGACAGCTCTGGAAACACCATATATTTT,CASKSDSSGNTIYF
NA,TRBV6-1,TRBD2,TRBJ2-7,TGTGCCAGCAGTGAAGCCCGTACAGCGGGGTCCTACGAGCAGTACTTC,CASSEARTAGSYEQYF
NA,TRBV7-8,TRBD2,TRBJ2-5,TGTGCCAGCAGCCCCCGGGAGGGCCAACAAGAGACCCAGTACTTC,CASSPREGQQETQYF
few,TRBV6-5,NA,TRBJ1-1,TGTGCCAGCAGTTTCAGTGTGAACACTGAAGCTTTCTTT,CASSFSVNTEAFF
NA,TRBV5-4,NA,TRBJ2-3,TGTGCCAGCAGCTTGGATTTTAGGGGAACAGATACGCAGTATTTT,CASSLDFRGTDTQYF
NA,TRBV15,NA,TRBJ1-4,TGTGCCACCAGCAGAGATGGATCAGGAAATGAAAAACTGTTTTTT,CATSRDGSGNEKLFF
NA,TRBV7-7,NA,TRBJ2-5,TGTGCCAGCAGCTTAGGGGGGCTGGCGGAGACCCAGTACTTC,CASSLGGLAETQYF
NA,TRBV5-1,TRBD2,TRBJ2-5,TGCGCCAGCAGCTTGTTTCTAGCGGGGGAAGAGACCCAGTACTTC,CASSLFLAGEETQYF
NA,TRBV9,NA,TRBJ1-4,TGTGCCAGCAGCGAGACCCATGTCCAGGCAACTAATGAAAAACTGTTTTTT,CASSETHVQATNEKLFF
NA,TRBV6-1,NA,TRBJ2-5,TGTGCCAGCAGTGCCCCTATATTTAGCGGAGAGACCCAGTACTTC,CASSAPIFSGETQYF
once,TRBV4-1,TRBD2,TRBJ2-3,TGCGCCAGCAGCCAAGAAAGCGGGGGGGCAGGTACAGATACGCAGTATTTT,CASSQESGGAGTDTQYF
NA,TRBV6-6,NA,TRBJ1-3,TGTGCCAGCGGCCCGGGGGGGGCTGGAAACACCATATATTTT,CASGPGGAGNTIYF